This T cell receptor beta chain was found in a study of human T cells and chemical hapten exposure. Study-level points and caveats: TCRs exceeding a frequency of 1 in 1000 stayed unchanged under DPC sensitization.

This clonotype came up a few times. Its antigen is undetermined. Per germline, CDR1 LNHDA and CDR2 SQIVND (reference sequence). This CDR3 comprises 14 residues. Trimming cost V 4 bases and J 5 bases; bases outside gene matches: 3. As the library was built, unique molecular identifiers were attached to individual cDNA molecules. Via MiXCR, TCRdb re-called the 5' RACE reads, giving one row per CDR3 protein. The sample has about 140,000 distinct CDR3 sequences, around 4% seen once; the top ten hold approximately 1.3%. Extraction yielded total RNA from whole blood (unfractionated). The J gene is TRBJ2-3, the V gene TRBV19, with 10 bases that match TRBD2. This receptor was taken from a female donor in good health. CDR3 loop: CASSTSGGLDTQYF. Written as DNA, the CDR3 is TGTGCCAGTAGTACTAGCGGGGGACTAGATACGCAGTATTTT.